Here is one T cell receptor (beta chain) with its context. CDR3 length: 17 residues. Between the trimmed V and J ends, which lost 5 bases and 4 bases, there was a span of 23 bases. Germline V gives CDR1 SGHTA, CDR2 FQGTGA. This entry belongs to a study of blood T cell repertoires in COVID-19. Study as a whole: Acute and convalescent COVID-19 specimens originated in the United States, Italy and Spain. Nucleic acid was either cDNA or gDNA, and it came from T cells, B-cell-depleted T cells, or PBMCs.

Some clones are missing from TCRdb's copy, which holds only in-frame ones; the method was immunoSEQ multiplex PCR. The sample records approximately 250,000 clones, 85% being singletons. The sequenced material came from peripheral blood. The TCR originated in a man between 40 and 49 years old with acute or convalescent COVID-19. The chain uses TRBV7-3 and TRBJ1-1; no reliable D call. The CDR3 sequence: CASSIGPFLSGSTEAFF. CDR3 nucleotide sequence: TGTGCCAGCAGCATCGGCCCCTTTCTCTCGGGGAGCACTGAAGCTTTCTTT.